The present T cell receptor beta chain was sequenced within a study of glioma-infiltrating T cells after dendritic cell vaccination. Measured with immunoSEQ multiplex PCR; TCRdb has only the in-frame clones, and not every one. The profile shows approximately 50,000 clones, 89% of them singletons. As for time point: after dendritic cell vaccination, including at tumor progression/relapse. Patients had residual fresh-frozen tumor tissue and more than two years of survival data. V lost 3 bases and J 6 bases, leaving 10 bases between the germline ends. CDR1 and CDR2 from the germline V gene are SGHNT and YYREEE (reference sequence). The CDR3 sequence is 13 residues long.

The chain couples TRBV5-4 to TRBJ2-1; D unresolved. This receptor was taken from a human donor with glioblastoma. This material consisted of blood, taken after dendritic cell vaccination. CDR3 protein: CASSSLGINEQFF. CDR3 nucleotide sequence: TGTGCCAGCAGCTCCCTAGGCATCAATGAGCAGTTCTTC.